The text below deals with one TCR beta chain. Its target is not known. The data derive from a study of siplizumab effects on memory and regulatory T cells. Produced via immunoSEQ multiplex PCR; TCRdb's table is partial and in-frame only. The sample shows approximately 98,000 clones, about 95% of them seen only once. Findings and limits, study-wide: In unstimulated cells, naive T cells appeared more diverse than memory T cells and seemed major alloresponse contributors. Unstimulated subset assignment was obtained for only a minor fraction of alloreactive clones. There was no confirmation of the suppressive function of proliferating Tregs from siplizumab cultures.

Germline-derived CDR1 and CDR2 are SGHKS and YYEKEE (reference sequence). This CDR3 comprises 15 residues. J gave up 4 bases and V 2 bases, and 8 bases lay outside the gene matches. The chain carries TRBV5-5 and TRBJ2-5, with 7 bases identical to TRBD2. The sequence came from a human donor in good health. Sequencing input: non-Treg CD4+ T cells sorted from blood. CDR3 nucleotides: TGTGCCAGCAGCTTTGGGGGAGCGGGAACAGAGACCCAGTACTTC. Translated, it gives CASSFGGAGTETQYF.